This TCR beta chain was recovered during a study of CD8 T cells in Susac syndrome. TEMRA cells were FACS-enriched and CD8+ and CD4+ T cells negatively isolated. The CDR3 runs 15 residues. Germline V gene lookup returns CDR1 SNHLY and CDR2 FYNNEI. Trimming stripped 6 bases from V and 3 bases from J, with 17 bases between. It was with random hexamers that roughly 0.45 to 1 ug RNA was reverse transcribed. Amplification of TCR beta CDR3 by immunoSEQ multiplex PCR spanned 54 Vbeta and 13 Jbeta. TCRdb reprocessed the immunoSEQ multiplex PCR reads with MiXCR, giving one entry per CDR3 protein. Of about 160,000 distinct CDR3 sequences listed, just over 90% are singletons.

This chain joins TRBV2 and TRBJ1-2, with a weak D call TRBD1 (5 bases). The clonotype originates from a human donor in good health. Material for sequencing was CD4+ T cells from PBMCs. The chain's CDR3 is CASRGGHSGDYGYTF. As DNA, the CDR3 is TGTGCCAGCAGGGGTGGACATTCCGGTGACTATGGCTACACCTTC.